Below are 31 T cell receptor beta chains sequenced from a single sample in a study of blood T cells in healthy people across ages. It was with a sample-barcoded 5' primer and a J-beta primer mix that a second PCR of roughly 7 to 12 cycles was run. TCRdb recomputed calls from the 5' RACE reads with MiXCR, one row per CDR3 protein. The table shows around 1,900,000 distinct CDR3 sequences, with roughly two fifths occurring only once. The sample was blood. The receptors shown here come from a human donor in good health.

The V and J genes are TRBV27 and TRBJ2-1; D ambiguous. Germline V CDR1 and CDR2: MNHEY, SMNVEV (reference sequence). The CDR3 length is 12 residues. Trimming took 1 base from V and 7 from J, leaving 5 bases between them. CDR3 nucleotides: TGTGCCAGCAGTTTATGGCCTAATGAGCAGTTCTTC. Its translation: CASSLWPNEQFF.

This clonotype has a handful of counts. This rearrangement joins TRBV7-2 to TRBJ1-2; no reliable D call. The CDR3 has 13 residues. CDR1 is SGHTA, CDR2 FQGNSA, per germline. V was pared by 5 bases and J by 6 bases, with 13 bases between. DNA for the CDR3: TGTGCCAGCAGCCCGAGTATATCTCATGGCTACACCTTC. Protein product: CASSPSISHGYTF. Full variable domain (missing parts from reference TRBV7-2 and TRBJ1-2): GAGVSQSPSNKVTEKGKDVELRCDPISGHTALYWYRQSLGQGLEFLIYFQGNSAPDKSGLPSDRFSAERTGGSVSTLTIQRTQQEDSAVYLCASSPSISHGYTFGSGTRLTVV.

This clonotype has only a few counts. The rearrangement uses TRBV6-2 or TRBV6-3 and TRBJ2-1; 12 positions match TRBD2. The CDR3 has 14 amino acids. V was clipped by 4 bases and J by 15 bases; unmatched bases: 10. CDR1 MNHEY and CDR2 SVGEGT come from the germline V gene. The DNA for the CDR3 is TGTGCCAGCAGTTTATCTAGCGGGGGGGCCGGGGGGTTCTTC. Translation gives CASSLSSGGAGGFF.

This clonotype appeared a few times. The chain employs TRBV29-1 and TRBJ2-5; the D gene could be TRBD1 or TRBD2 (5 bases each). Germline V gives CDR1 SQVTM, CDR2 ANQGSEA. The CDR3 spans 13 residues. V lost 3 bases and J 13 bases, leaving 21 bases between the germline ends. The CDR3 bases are TGCAGCGTTGATCTAGCAGGGAGTGGTGAGCGGTACTTC. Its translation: CSVDLAGSGERYF.

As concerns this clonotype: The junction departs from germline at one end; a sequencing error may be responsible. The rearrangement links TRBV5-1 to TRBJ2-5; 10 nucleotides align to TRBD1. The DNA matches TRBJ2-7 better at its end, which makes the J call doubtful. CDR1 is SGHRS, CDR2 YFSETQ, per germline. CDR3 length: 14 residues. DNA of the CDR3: TGCGCCAACAGCGACAGGGGGCCCATGGACGAGCAGTACTTC. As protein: CANSDRGPMDEQYF.

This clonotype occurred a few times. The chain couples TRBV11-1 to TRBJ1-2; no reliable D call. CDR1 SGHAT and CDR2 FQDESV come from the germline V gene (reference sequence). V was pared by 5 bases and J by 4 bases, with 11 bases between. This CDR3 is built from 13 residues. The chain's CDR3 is CASSPRTSYGYTF. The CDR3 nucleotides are TGTGCCAGCAGCCCTCGGACTTCCTATGGCTACACCTTC.

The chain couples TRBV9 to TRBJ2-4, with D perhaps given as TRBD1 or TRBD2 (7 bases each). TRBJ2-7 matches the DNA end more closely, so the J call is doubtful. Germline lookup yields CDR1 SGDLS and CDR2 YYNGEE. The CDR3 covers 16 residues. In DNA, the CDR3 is TGTGCCAGCAGCGTAGGGGGGGGACAGACCTATTACGAGCAGTACTTC. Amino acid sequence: CASSVGGGQTYYEQYF.

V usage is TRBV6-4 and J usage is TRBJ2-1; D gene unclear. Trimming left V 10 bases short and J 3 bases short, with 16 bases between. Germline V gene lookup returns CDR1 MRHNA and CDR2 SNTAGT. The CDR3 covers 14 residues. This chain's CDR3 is CAMETALFYNEQFF. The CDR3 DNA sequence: TGTGCCATGGAAACAGCTCTTTTCTACAATGAGCAGTTCTTC.

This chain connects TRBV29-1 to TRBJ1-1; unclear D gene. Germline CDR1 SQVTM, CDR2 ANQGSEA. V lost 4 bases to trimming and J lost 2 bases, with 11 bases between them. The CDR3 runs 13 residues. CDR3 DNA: TGCAGCGTTGTTGGGGTTTTAAACACTGAAGCTTTCTTT. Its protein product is CSVVGVLNTEAFF.

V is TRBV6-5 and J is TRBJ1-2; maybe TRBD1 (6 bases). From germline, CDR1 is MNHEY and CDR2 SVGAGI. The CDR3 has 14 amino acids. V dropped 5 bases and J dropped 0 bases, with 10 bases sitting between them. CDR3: CASSADSSNYGYTF. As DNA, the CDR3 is TGTGCCAGCAGTGCGGACAGTTCTAACTATGGCTACACCTTC.

CDR3 residues: CASSLVRAPKTSSGELFF. CDR3 nucleotides: TGTGCCAGCAGCTTGGTCCGAGCCCCAAAAACTAGTTCCGGGGAGCTGTTTTTT. V and J are TRBV6-1 and TRBJ2-2, with D possibly TRBD2 on 5 matching bases. V lost 6 bases to trimming and J lost 6 bases, with 26 bases between them. Per germline, CDR1 MNHNS and CDR2 SASEGT. CDR3 length equals 18 residues.

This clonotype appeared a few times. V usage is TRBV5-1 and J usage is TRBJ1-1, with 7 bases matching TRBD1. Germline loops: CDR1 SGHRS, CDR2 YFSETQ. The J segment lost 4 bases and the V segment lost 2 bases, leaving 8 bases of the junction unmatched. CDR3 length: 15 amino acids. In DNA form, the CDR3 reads TGCGCCAGCAGCTTCCTACAGGGGAGGTTCACTGAAGCTTTCTTT. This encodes CASSFLQGRFTEAFF.

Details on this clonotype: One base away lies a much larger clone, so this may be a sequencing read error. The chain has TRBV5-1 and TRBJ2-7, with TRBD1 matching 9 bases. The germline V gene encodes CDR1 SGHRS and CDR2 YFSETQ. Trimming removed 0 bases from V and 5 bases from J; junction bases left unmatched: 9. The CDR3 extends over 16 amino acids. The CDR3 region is CASSLGPGQGMDEQYF. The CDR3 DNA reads TGCGCCAGCAGCTTGGGCCCGGGACAGGGTATGGACGAGCAGTACTTC.

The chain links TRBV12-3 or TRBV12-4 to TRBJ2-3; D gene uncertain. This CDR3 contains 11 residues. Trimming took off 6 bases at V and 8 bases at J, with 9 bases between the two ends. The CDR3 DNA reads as TGTGCCAGCAGCAAGATGGGTACGCAGTATTTT. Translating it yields CASSKMGTQYF.

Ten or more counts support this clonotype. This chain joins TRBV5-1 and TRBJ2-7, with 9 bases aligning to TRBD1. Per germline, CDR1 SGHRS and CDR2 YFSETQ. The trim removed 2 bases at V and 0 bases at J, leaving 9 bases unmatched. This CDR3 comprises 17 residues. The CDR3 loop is CASSFSAGTGFSYEQYF. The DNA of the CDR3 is TGCGCCAGCAGCTTCTCGGCGGGGACAGGGTTCTCCTACGAGCAGTACTTC.

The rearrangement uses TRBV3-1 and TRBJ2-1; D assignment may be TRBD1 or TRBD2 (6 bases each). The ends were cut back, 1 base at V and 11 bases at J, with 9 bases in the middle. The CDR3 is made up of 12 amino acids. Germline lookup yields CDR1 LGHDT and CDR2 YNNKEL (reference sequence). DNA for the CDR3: TGTGCCAGCAGCCAAGCGGGGGACAAGCAGTTCTTC. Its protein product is CASSQAGDKQFF.

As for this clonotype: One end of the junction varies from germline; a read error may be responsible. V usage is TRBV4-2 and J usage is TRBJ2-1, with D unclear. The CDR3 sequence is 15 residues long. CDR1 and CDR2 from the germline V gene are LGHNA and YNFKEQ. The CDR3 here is CASSQTTDSYNGQFF. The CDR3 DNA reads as TGTGCCAGCAGCCAGACAACGGATTCCTACAATGGGCAGTTCTTC.

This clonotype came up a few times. The CDR3 sequence: CRSSHSGVSTDTQYF. The CDR3 nucleotides read TGCAGAAGTTCTCACTCGGGGGTTTCAACAGATACGCAGTATTTT. This sequence joins TRBV29-1 and TRBJ2-3; D is perhaps TRBD2 (6 bases). The CDR3 contains 15 residues. CDR1 and CDR2 (germline): SQVTM, ANQGSEA.

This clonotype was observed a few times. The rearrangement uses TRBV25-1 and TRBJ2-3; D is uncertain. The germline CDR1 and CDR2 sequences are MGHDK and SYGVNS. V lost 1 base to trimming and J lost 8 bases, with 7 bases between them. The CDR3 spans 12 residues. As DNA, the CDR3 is TGTGCCAGCAGTGAATCAGGACGTACGCAGTATTTT. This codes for CASSESGRTQYF.

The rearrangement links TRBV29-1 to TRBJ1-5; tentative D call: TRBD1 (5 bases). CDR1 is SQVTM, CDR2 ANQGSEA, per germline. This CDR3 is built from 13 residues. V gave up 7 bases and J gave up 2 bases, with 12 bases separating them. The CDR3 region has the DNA TGCAGCGCGGTCGGGGGGGGCAATCAGCCCCAGCATTTT. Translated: CSAVGGGNQPQHF.

The CDR3: CASSRSGGGWETQYF. CDR3 in DNA: TGTGCCAGCAGTCGTAGCGGGGGGGGCTGGGAGACCCAGTACTTC. The chain employs TRBV12-3 or TRBV12-4 and TRBJ2-5; 11 bases map to TRBD2. V lost 5 bases to trimming and J lost 5 bases; unmatched junction nucleotides: 7. CDR3 length equals 15 residues.

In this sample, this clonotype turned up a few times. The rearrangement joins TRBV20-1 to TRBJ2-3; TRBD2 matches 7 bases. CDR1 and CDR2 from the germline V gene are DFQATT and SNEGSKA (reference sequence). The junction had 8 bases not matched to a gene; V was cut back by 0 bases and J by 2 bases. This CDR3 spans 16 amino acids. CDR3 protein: CSARDPERDYTDTQYF. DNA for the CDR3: TGCAGTGCTAGAGATCCGGAGCGGGATTACACAGATACGCAGTATTTT.

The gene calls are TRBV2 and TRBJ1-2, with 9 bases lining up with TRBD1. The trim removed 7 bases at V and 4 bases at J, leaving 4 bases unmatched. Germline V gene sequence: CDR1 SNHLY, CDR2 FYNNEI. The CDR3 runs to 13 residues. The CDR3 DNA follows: TGTGCCAGCATGGAGACAGGGGGCTATGGCTACACCTTC. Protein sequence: CASMETGGYGYTF.

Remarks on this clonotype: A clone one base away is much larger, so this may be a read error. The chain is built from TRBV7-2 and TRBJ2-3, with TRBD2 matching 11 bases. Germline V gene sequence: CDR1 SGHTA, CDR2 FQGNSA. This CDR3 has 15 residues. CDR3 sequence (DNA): TGTGCCGGCAGTTATACTAGCGGGAGTGGAGATACGCAGTATTTT. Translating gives CAGSYTSGSGDTQYF.

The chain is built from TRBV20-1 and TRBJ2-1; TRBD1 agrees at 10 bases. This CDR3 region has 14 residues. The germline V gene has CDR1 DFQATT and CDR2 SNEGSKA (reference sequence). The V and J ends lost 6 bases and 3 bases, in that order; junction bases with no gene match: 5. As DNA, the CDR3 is TGCAGTGCGGGGGGACAGGGGTTCTACAATGAGCAGTTCTTC. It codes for CSAGGQGFYNEQFF.

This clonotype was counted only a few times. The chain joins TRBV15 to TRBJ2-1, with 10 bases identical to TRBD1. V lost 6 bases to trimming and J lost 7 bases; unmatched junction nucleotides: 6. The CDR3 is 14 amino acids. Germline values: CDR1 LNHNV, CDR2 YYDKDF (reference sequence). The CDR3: CATRRQGAVNEQFF. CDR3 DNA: TGTGCCACCAGACGACAGGGGGCCGTAAATGAGCAGTTCTTC.

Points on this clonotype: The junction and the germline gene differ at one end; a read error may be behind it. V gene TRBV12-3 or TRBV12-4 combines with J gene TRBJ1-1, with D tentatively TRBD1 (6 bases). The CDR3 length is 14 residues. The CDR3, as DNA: TGTACCAGCAGTACCCGGACAGACAACCGAGAAGCTTTCTTT. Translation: CTSSTRTDNREAFF.

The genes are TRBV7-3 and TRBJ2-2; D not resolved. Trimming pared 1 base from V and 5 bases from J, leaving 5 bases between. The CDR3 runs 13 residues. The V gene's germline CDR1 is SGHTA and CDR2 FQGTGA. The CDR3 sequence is CASSLMETGELFF. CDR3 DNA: TGTGCCAGCAGCTTAATGGAGACCGGGGAGCTGTTTTTT. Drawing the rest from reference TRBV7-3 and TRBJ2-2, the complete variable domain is GAGVSQTPSNKVTEKGKYVELRCDPISGHTALYWYRQSLGQGPEFLIYFQGTGAADDSGLPNDRFFAVRPEGSVSTLKIQRTERGDSAVYLCASSLMETGELFFGEGSRLTVL.

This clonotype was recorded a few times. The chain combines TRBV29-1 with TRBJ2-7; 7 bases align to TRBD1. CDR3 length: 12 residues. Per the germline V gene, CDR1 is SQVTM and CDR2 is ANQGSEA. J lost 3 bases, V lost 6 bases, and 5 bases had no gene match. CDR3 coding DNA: TGCAGCGTCAGACAGGGAAACTACGAGCAGTACTTC. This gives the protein CSVRQGNYEQYF.

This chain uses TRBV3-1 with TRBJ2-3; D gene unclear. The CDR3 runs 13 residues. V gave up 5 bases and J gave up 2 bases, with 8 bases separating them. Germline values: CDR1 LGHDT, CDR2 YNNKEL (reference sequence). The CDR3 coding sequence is TGTGCCAGCAGCTACCTCACCACAGATACGCAGTATTTT. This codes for CASSYLTTDTQYF.

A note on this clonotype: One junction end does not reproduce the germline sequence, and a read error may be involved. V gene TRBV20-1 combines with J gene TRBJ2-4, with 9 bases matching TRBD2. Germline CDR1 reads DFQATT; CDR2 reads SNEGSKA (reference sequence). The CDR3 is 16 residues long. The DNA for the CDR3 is TGCAGTGCGAGAGGTGGCAGCGGGGGGCTTAAAAACATTCAGTACTTC. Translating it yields CSARGGSGGLKNIQYF.